This TCR beta chain was found in a study of monozygotic twins with inflammatory bowel disease. Each UMI harboured a 6-nucleotide sample barcode and was appended via template switching. TCRdb reprocessed the 5' RACE reads, keeping one entry per CDR3 protein, no DNA. This repertoire includes about 450,000 distinct CDR3 sequences. This CDR3 spans 17 amino acids. In germline, CDR1 is DFQATT, CDR2 SNEGSKA (reference sequence). Material for sequencing was blood. The chain is built from TRBV20-1 and TRBJ1-5. This receptor was identified in a human donor with ulcerative colitis or Crohn's disease, or a healthy co-twin of an affected twin (not recorded which). The chain's CDR3 is CSAREFSWEYSNQPQHF.